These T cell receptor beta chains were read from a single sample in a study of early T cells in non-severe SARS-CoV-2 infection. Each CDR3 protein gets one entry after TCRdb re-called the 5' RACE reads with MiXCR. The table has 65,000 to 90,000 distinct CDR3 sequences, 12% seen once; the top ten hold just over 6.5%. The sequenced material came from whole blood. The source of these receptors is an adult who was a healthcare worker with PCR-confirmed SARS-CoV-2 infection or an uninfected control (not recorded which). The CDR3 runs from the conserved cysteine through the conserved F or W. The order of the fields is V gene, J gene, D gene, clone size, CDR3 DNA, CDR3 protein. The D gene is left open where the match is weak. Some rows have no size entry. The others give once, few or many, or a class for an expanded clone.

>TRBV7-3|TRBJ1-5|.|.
TGTGCCAGCAGTCGGACCGGTGGACAGCCCCAGCATTTT
CASSRTGGQPQHF
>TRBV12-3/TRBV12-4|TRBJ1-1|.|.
TGTGCCAGTTTGCTAAACACTGAAGCTTTCTTT
CASLLNTEAFF
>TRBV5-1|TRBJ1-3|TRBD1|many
TGCGCCAGCAGCTTGGAAGGGGGCTGGAACACCATATATTTT
CASSLEGGWNTIYF
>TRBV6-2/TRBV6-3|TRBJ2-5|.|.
TGTGCCAGCAGTTTTGTGGGAGCAGGACGGGAGACCCAGTACTTC
CASSFVGAGRETQYF
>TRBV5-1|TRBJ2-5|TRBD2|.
TGCGCCAGCAGCTTGGATGTTAGCGGGAATCAAGAGACCCAGTACTTC
CASSLDVSGNQETQYF
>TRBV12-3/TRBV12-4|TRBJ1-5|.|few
TGTGCCAGCAGCTTCGCGCGACAGCCCCAGCATTTT
CASSFARQPQHF
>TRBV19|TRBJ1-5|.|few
TGTGCCAGTGGCGGGCGGAACAATCAGCCCCAGCATTTT
CASGGRNNQPQHF
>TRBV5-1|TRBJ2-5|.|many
TGCGCCAGCAGCGATACGACGCGGCTCGGAGGAGAGACCCAGTACTTC
CASSDTTRLGGETQYF
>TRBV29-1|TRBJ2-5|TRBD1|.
TGCAGCGTGTCCGCAGGGGGAGAGACCCAGTACTTC
CSVSAGGETQYF
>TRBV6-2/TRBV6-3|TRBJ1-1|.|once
TGTGCCAGTCGACAGGCTTCGGGATCTGAAGCTTTCTTT
CASRQASGSEAFF
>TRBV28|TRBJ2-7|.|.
TGTGCCAGCAGTAGGGGTGGGCCCACCTACGAGCAGTACTTC
CASSRGGPTYEQYF
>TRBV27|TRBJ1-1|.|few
TGTGCCAGCAGTCCCAATATACCCGGGAGGGCTTTCTTT
CASSPNIPGRAFF
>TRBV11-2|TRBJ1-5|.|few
TGTGCCAGCAGCTTAGGATACGGCAATCAGCCCCAGCATTTT
CASSLGYGNQPQHF
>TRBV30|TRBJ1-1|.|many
TGTGCCTGGGGACTCCGACGGGGCACTGAAGCTTTCTTT
CAWGLRRGTEAFF
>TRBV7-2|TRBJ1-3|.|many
TGTGCCAGCAGTGGAGACATTGGAAACACCATATATTTT
CASSGDIGNTIYF
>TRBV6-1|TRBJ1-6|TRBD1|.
TGTGCCAGCAGTAAAATACAGGGGGCTAATTCACCCCTCCACTTT
CASSKIQGANSPLHF
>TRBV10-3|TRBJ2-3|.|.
TGTGCCATCAGTTCCTCCACCGGGAGAGGGGGAGATACGCAGTATTTT
CAISSSTGRGGDTQYF
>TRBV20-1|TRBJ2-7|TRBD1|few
TGCAGTGCAATACTTCCAGGGGGAACGGGCGAGCAGTACTTC
CSAILPGGTGEQYF
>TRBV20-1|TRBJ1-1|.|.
TGCAGTGCCACAGGTATGAACACTGAAGCTTTCTTT
CSATGMNTEAFF
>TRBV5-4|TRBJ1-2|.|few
TGTGCCAGCAGCTCGCCAATTGGGGGAAACTATGGCTACACCTTC
CASSSPIGGNYGYTF
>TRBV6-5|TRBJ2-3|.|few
TGTGCCAGCAGTGGTATTACCACAGATACGCAGTATTTT
CASSGITTDTQYF
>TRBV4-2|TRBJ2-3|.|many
TGTGCCAGCAGCCAGGCTTGGGGAGTCGCAGATACGCAGTATTTT
CASSQAWGVADTQYF